This TCR beta chain was identified in a study of blood T cell repertoires in COVID-19. Across the study: COVID-19 samples from acute and convalescent phases originated in the United States, Italy and Spain.

Using immunoSEQ multiplex PCR, the repertoire was profiled, and TCRdb retains in-frame clones only, with some absent. This sample has 130,000 or so clones; 69% occur once, and the top ten carry 2.2%. CDR3 length: 16 residues. The V end was cut by 2 bases, the J end by 2 bases, with 11 bases between. The V gene's germline CDR1 is SGHNT and CDR2 YYREEE (reference sequence). The specimen was peripheral blood. The origin of this receptor is an older woman with acute or convalescent COVID-19. The V call is TRBV5-4, the J call TRBJ2-6, with a weak D call TRBD2 (6 bases). The CDR3 nucleotides are TGTGCCAGCAGCTTAGGAGGGCTAGCTGGGGCCAACGTCCTGACTTTC. Translation gives CASSLGGLAGANVLTF.